A selection of T cell receptor beta chains follows, all from one sample in a study of cytomegalovirus exposure and HLA in healthy donors. Repertoires were generated with immunoSEQ multiplex PCR, while TCRdb's copy carries only in-frame clones and drops some. The data hold almost 200,000 clones, with roughly 77% observed a single time. Specimen: PBMCs. The receptors here all came from a male donor in good health and CMV-seropositive. Both conserved end residues are part of each CDR3.

V gene,J gene,CDR3 protein
TRBV19,TRBJ2-3,CASSMVGSLGQDTQYF
TRBV19,TRBJ1-4,CASSIGTGRGKLFF
TRBV28,TRBJ2-1,CASSQDRGMIYNEQFF
TRBV2,TRBJ2-1,CASRPGQGVYNEQFF
TRBV21-1,TRBJ2-3,CASSNINVHSPGQGATDTQYF
TRBV7-9,TRBJ1-2,CASSGRDRAYGYTF
TRBV6-6,TRBJ1-1,CASRAPGTGYAEAFF
TRBV7-9,TRBJ1-1,CASSLVGRHLNTEAFF
TRBV19,TRBJ1-6,CASRNRELGNSPLHF
TRBV9,TRBJ1-5,CASSEGQINQPQHF
TRBV5-5,TRBJ2-7,CASTSPFYEQYF
TRBV18,TRBJ2-3,CASSLVSQLSGSTDTQYF
TRBV28,TRBJ2-2,CAVTGGIGGELFF
TRBV18,TRBJ1-4,CASSRDRNEKLFF
TRBV4-1,TRBJ1-1,CASSQVPSGGNTEAFF
TRBV28,TRBJ2-3,CACESYKGQGTDTQYF
TRBV7-3,TRBJ1-6,CASSLTGDGNSPLHF
TRBV5-1,TRBJ2-5,CASSLGGPQETQYF
TRBV5-1,TRBJ1-1,CASSLEQYTEAFF
TRBV7-9,TRBJ1-4,CASSLDRGHEKLFF
TRBV9,TRBJ2-5,CASSVRGLGETQYF
TRBV18,TRBJ2-2,CASSRETGNTGELFF
TRBV5-1,TRBJ1-1,CASSSTRGSANTEAFF
TRBV6-5,TRBJ2-7,CASSYSTGEQYF
TRBV5-4,TRBJ1-3,CASSSGSNRGGNTIYF
TRBV9,TRBJ1-1,CASSVASGFDTEAFF
TRBV18,TRBJ2-1,CASSPSGRALNEQFF
TRBV5-1,TRBJ1-2,CASSLTQGALGYTF
TRBV6-5,TRBJ1-6,CATRRKDNSPLHF
TRBV7-2,TRBJ2-7,CASSSGRSQIGQYF
TRBV7-9,TRBJ1-2,CSSSSGIFGTEGYTF
TRBV9,TRBJ2-2,CASSFFSSGTGELFF
TRBV4-2,TRBJ1-1,CASSQDAGGTENTEAFF
TRBV12-5,TRBJ1-1,CASAMTRREAFF
TRBV5-4,TRBJ2-7,CASSSGLAGLYEQYF